The following is a T cell receptor (beta chain) sequence with its context. The CDR3 is 15 residues long. Germline values: CDR1 SGHNT, CDR2 YYREEE (reference sequence). V gave up 0 bases and J gave up 6 bases; unmatched junction bases: 4. The data are from a study of read filtering for tumor transcriptome and immune sequencing. The library was built from 400 to 500 ng RNA with molecular barcoded adaptors for alpha/delta and beta/gamma chains. TCRdb recomputed calls from the reads with MiXCR, one row per CDR3 protein. The sample lists tens of thousands of distinct CDR3 sequences, under 20% occurring once.

Source material: a population of CD138-negative cells sorted from bone marrow. V gene TRBV5-4 combines with J gene TRBJ2-3; 10 bases are a match to TRBD2. This clonotype was sampled from a donor aged 40 or over with multiple myeloma. The CDR3 loop is CASSLAKRGGDTQYF. The CDR3, as DNA: TGTGCCAGCAGCTTGGCCAAGCGGGGGGGCGATACGCAGTATTTT.